A selection of T cell receptor beta chains follows, all from one sample in a study of T cell responses to AZD1222 COVID-19 vaccine. Only in-frame clones appear in the TCRdb table, and some are missing; sequencing was by immunoSEQ multiplex PCR. The repertoire includes 150,000 to 200,000 clones, roughly 92% of them detected once, and more than 9% sits in the top ten. The sequenced sample was peripheral blood, obtained on day 0 of AZD1222 vaccination. These receptors came from an adult in good health. Both conserved end residues are trimmed from each CDR3.

v_gene	j_gene	CDR3aa
TRBV3-1/TRBV3-2	TRBJ2-2	ASSQGLNTGELF
TRBV2	TRBJ1-2	ASSQGAYGYT
TRBV10-3	TRBJ1-1	ATIQEEGTEAF
TRBV9	TRBJ2-1	ASSVESSGGYNEQF
TRBV19	TRBJ2-1	ASSIGGRPSYNEQF
TRBV2	TRBJ1-1	ASRAIWTEKNTEAF
TRBV18	TRBJ2-3	ASSPRTGGLDTQY
TRBV6-5	TRBJ1-5	ASSKQGLSNQPQH
TRBV28	TRBJ1-5	ASSEGNQPQH
TRBV28	TRBJ1-2	ASSLISSGGYGYT
TRBV3-1/TRBV3-2	TRBJ2-7	ASSKNRDYASSYEQY
TRBV19	TRBJ1-2	ASSLFSEGLDGYT
TRBV3-1/TRBV3-2	TRBJ1-1	ASSQGSGSTEAF
TRBV5-6	TRBJ2-6	ASSPGTPLIGGGANVLT
TRBV19	TRBJ2-1	ASSILPRGEQF
TRBV18	TRBJ2-2	ASSPYRTGQNTGELF
TRBV6-2/TRBV6-3	TRBJ1-2	ASTPRGPVGGYT
TRBV27	TRBJ2-2	ASSPWGLAGATNTGELF
TRBV6-1	TRBJ1-4	ASSELDPRREKLF
TRBV5-6	TRBJ1-1	ASSLAHGAEAF
TRBV5-4	TRBJ1-3	ASSLPGGGGNTIY
TRBV19	TRBJ1-5	ASEKDRGSQGNQPQH
TRBV2	TRBJ1-1	ASSVDTEAF
TRBV29-1	TRBJ1-1	SVAGQKKLEAF
TRBV4-1	TRBJ2-1	ASRHPGGGTEQF
TRBV9	TRBJ1-1	ASSVGGRLGTEAF
TRBV4-1	TRBJ2-7	ASSQATSGNIYEQY
TRBV30	TRBJ1-3	AWEVRGQAQ
TRBV10-3	TRBJ1-4	AISEQRGNNEKLF
TRBV2	TRBJ1-3	ASSDRSSGNTIY
TRBV19	TRBJ1-2	ASLGQIGDSYGYT
TRBV4-3	TRBJ2-6	ASSPNSAERANVLT
TRBV9	TRBJ2-7	ASSVDRAPSPGEQY
TRBV11-2	TRBJ2-1	ASSLATSGEYYNEQF
TRBV7-9	TRBJ2-1	ASSFGQGEQF
TRBV29-1	TRBJ1-1	SAQVMNTEAF
TRBV10-2	TRBJ1-1	ASSDSMNTEAF
TRBV6-5	TRBJ2-7	ASRTDQTYEQY
TRBV6-2/TRBV6-3	TRBJ2-5	ASSYAAETQY
TRBV7-9	TRBJ1-2	ASSLTGYT
TRBV7-9	TRBJ1-1	ASRLLGTGNTEAF
TRBV7-9	TRBJ2-3	ASSRSGTSGGVTQY
TRBV5-4	TRBJ2-1	ASSLSSMNNEQF
TRBV28	TRBJ2-1	ASSSGTGYNEQF